This TCR beta chain appears in the sequencing data of a study of CD8 T cells in Susac syndrome. This CDR3 is built from 14 residues. V lost 5 bases to trimming and J lost 1 base; unmatched junction nucleotides: 4. CDR1 is MDHEN, CDR2 SYDVKM, per germline. Random-hexamer reverse transcription was applied to roughly 0.5 to 1 ug RNA. TCRdb reprocessed the immunoSEQ multiplex PCR reads with MiXCR, giving one entry per CDR3 protein. The sample includes about 110,000 distinct CDR3 sequences, 96% of them seen just once. Peripheral blood CD8+ and CD4+ T cells were profiled by TCR beta sequencing. The sample comprised CD4+ T cells from PBMCs. The receptor was isolated from a human donor in good health. The rearrangement uses TRBV28 and TRBJ2-5, with 7 bases fitting TRBD1. The CDR3, as DNA: TGTGCCAGCAGTCCCGGGACAGCCCAAGAGACCCAGTACTTC. Translated, it gives CASSPGTAQETQYF.